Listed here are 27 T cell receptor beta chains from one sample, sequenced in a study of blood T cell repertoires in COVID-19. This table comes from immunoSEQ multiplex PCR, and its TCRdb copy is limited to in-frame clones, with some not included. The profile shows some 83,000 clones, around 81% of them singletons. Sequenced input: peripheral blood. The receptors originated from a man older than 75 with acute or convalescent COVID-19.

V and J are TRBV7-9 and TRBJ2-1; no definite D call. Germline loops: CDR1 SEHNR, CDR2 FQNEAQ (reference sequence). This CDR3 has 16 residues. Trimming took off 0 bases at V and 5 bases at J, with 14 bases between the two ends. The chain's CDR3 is CASSLAVIVINNEQFF. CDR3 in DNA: TGTGCCAGCAGCTTAGCAGTGATAGTGATAAACAATGAGCAGTTCTTC.

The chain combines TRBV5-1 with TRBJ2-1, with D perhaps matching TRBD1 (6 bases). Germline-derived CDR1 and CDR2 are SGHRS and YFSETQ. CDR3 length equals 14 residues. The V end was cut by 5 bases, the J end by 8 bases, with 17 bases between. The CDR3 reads CASSGGGSRDEQFF. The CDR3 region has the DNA TGCGCCAGCAGTGGGGGCGGGTCGAGGGATGAGCAGTTCTTC.

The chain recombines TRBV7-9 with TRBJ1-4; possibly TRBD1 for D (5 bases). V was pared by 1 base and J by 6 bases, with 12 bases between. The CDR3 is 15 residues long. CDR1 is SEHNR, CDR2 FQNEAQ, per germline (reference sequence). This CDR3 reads CASSLGAGGYEKLFF. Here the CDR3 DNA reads TGTGCCAGCAGCTTAGGGGCCGGGGGATATGAAAAACTGTTTTTT. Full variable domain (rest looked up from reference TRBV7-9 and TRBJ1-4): DTGVSQNPRHKITKRGQNVTFRCDPISEHNRLYWYRQTLGQGPEFLTYFQNEAQLEKSRLLSDRFSAERPKGSFSTLEIQRTEQGDSAMYLCASSLGAGGYEKLFFGSGTQLSVL.

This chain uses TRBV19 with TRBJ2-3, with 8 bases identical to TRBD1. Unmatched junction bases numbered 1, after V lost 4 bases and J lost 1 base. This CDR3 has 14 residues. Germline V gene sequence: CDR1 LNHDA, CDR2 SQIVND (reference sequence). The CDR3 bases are TGTGCCAGTAGTACCAGGGGGCGCACAGATACGCAGTATTTT. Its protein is CASSTRGRTDTQYF.

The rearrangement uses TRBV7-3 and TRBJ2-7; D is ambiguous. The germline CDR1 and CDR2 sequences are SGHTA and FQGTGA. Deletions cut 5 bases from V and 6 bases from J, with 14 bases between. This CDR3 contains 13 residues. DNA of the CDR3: TGTGCCAGCAGCCAACAGTATAGTGGCGAGCAGTACTTC. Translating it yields CASSQQYSGEQYF.

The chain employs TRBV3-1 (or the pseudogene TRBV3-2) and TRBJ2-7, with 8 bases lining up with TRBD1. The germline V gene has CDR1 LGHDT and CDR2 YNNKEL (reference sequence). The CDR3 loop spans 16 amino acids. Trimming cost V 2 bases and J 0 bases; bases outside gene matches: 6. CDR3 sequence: CASSQLGQGASYEQYF. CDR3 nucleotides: TGTGCCAGCAGCCAACTCGGACAGGGAGCCTCCTACGAGCAGTACTTC.

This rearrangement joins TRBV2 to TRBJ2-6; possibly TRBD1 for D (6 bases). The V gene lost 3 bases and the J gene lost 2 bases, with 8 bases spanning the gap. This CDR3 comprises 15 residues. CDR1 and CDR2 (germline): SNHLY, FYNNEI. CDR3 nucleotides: TGTGCCAGCAGTGAGGACAGTACTGGGGCCAACGTCCTGACTTTC. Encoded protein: CASSEDSTGANVLTF.

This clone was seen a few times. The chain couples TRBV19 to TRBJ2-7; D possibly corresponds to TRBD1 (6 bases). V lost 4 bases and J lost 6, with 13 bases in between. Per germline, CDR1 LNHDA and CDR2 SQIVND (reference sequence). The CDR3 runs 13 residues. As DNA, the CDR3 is TGTGCCAGTAGTACAGGACAGCGCCGCGAGCAGTACTTC. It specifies CASSTGQRREQYF. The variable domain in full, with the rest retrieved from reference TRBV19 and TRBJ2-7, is DGGITQSPKYLFRKEGQNVTLSCEQNLNHDAMYWYRQDPGQGLRLIYYSQIVNDFQKGDIAEGYSVSREKKESFPLTVTSAQKNPTAFYLCASSTGQRREQYFGPGTRLTVT.

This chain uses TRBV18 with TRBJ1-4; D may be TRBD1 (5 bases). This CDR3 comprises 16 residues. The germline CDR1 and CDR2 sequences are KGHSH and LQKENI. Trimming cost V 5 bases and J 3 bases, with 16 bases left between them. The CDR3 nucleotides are TGTGCCAGCTCAGACCTCGGGGGAGAGGCTAATGAAAAACTGTTTTTT. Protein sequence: CASSDLGGEANEKLFF.

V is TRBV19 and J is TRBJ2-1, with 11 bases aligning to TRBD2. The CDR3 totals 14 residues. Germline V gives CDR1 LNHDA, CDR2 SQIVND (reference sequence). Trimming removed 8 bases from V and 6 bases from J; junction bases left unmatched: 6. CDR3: CASLAGGKGNEQFF. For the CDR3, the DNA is TGTGCCAGTTTAGCGGGAGGGAAGGGCAATGAGCAGTTCTTC.

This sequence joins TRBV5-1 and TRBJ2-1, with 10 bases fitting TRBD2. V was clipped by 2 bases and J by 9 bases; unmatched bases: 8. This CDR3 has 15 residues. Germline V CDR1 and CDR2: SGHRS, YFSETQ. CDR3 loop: CASSLRVAGGTEQFF. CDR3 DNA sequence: TGCGCCAGCAGCTTACGAGTAGCGGGAGGAACTGAGCAGTTCTTC.

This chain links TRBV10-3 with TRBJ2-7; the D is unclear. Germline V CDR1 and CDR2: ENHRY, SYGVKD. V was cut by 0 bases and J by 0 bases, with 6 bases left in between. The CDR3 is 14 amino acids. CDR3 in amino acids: CAISESDSSYEQYF. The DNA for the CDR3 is TGTGCCATCAGTGAGTCCGATAGCTCCTACGAGCAGTACTTC.

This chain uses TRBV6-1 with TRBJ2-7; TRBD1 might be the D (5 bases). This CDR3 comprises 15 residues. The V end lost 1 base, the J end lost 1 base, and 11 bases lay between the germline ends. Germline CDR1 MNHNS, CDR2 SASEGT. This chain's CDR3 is CASSEEGFPSYEQYF. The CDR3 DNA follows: TGTGCCAGCAGTGAAGAGGGGTTCCCTTCCTACGAGCAGTACTTC.

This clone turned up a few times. The CDR3: CASSPTSGSHTGELFF. The CDR3 DNA sequence: TGTGCCAGCAGCCCGACTAGCGGGAGCCACACCGGGGAGCTGTTTTTT. The rearrangement joins TRBV11-3 to TRBJ2-2; TRBD2 agrees at 12 bases. This CDR3 region has 16 residues. V dropped 5 bases and J dropped 3; count of bases not matched to a gene: 4. CDR1 is SGHNT and CDR2 is YENEEA in the germline V gene.

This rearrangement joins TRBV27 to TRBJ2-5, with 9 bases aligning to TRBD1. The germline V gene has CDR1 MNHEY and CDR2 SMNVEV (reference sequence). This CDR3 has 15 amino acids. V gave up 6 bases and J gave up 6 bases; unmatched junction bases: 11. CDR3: CASSPDLQGAKTQYF. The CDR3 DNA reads TGTGCCAGCAGCCCCGATCTACAGGGGGCAAAGACCCAGTACTTC.

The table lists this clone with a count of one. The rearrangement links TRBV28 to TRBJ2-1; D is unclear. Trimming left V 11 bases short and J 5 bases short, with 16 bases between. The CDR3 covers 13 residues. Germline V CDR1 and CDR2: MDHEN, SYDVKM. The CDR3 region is CAHSLYRNNEQFF. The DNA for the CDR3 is TGTGCCCACAGCCTATACAGAAACAATGAGCAGTTCTTC.

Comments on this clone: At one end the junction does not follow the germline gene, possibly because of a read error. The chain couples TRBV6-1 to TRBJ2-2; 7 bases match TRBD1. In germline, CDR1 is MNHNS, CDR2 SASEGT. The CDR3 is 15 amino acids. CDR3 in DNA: TGTGCCAGCAGGGAAGGGGGCGCGAACACCGGGGAGCTGTTTTTT. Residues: CASREGGANTGELFF.

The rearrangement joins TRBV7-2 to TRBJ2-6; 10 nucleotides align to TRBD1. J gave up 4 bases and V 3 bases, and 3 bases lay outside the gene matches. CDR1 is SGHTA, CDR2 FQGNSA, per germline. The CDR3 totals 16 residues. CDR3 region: CASSFGQGVGANVLTF. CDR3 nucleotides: TGTGCCAGCAGCTTCGGACAGGGGGTCGGGGCCAACGTCCTGACTTTC.

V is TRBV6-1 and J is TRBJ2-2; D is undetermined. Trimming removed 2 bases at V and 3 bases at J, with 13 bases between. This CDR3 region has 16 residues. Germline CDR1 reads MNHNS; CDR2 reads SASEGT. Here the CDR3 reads CASSEFWQKHTGELFF. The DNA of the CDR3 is TGTGCCAGCAGTGAATTCTGGCAGAAACACACCGGGGAGCTGTTTTTT.

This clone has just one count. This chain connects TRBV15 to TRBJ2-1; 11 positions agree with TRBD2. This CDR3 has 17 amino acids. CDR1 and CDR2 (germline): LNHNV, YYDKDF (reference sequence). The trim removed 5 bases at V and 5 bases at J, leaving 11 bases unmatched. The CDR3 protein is CATSRIGLAGIHNEQFF. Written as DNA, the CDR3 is TGTGCCACCAGCCGAATAGGACTAGCGGGCATCCACAATGAGCAGTTCTTC.

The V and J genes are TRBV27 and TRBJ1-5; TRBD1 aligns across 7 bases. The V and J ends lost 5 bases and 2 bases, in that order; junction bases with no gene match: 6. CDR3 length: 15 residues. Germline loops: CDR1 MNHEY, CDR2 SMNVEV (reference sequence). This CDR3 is CASSQGGAGNQPQHF. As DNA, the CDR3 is TGTGCCAGCAGTCAGGGGGGCGCCGGCAATCAGCCCCAGCATTTT.

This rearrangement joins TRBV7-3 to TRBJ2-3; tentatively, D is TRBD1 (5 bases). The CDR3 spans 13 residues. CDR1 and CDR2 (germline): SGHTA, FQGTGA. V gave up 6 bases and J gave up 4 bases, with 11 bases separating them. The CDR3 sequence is CASSQTGADTQYF. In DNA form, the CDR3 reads TGTGCCAGCAGTCAAACAGGTGCAGATACGCAGTATTTT.

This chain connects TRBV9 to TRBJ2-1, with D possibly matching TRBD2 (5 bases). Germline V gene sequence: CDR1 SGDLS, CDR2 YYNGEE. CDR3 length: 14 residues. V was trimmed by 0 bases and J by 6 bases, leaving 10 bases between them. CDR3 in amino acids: CASSVGELVNEQFF. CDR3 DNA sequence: TGTGCCAGCAGCGTAGGGGAGTTAGTCAATGAGCAGTTCTTC.

CDR3 amino acids: CSASRLAAYEQYF. DNA for the CDR3: TGCAGTGCTAGTCGACTAGCGGCCTACGAGCAGTACTTC. The chain uses TRBV20-1 and TRBJ2-7, with 9 bases matching TRBD2. The CDR3 length is 13 residues. Trimming took 3 bases from V and 2 from J; bases not matched to a gene: 2. The germline gives CDR1 DFQATT, CDR2 SNEGSKA (reference sequence).

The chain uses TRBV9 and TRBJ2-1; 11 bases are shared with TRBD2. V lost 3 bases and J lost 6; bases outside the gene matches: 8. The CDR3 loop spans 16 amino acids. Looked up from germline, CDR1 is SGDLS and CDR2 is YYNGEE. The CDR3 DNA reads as TGTGCCAGCAGCGCCATCGGGACTAGCGGCGCCAATGAGCAGTTCTTC. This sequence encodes CASSAIGTSGANEQFF.

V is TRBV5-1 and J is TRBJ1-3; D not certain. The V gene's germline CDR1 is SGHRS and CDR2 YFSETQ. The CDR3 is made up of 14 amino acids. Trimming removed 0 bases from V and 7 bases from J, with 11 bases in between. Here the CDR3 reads CASSLGTSSNTIYF. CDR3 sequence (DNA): TGCGCCAGCAGCTTGGGCACTAGTAGCAACACCATATATTTT.

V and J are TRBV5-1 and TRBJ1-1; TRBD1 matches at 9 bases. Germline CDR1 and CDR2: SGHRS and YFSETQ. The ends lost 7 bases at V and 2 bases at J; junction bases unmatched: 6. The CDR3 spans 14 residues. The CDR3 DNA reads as TGCGCCAGCTCTACTACAGGGGGCAACACTGAAGCTTTCTTT. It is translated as CASSTTGGNTEAFF.